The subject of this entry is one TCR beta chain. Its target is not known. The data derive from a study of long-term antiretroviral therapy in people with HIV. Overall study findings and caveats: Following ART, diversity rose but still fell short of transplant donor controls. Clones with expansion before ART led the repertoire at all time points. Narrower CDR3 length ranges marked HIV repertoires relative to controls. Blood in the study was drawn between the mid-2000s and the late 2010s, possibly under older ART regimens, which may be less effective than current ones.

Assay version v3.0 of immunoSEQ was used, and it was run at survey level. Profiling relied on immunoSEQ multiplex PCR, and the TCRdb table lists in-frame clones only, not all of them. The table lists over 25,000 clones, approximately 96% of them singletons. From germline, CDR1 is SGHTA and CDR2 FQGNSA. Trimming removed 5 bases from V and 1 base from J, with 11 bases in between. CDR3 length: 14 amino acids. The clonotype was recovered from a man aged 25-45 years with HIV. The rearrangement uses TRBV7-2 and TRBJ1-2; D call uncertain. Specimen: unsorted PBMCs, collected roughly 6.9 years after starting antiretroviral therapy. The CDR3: CASSPYTNNYGYTF. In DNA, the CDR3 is TGTGCCAGCAGCCCGTACACGAATAACTATGGCTACACCTTC.